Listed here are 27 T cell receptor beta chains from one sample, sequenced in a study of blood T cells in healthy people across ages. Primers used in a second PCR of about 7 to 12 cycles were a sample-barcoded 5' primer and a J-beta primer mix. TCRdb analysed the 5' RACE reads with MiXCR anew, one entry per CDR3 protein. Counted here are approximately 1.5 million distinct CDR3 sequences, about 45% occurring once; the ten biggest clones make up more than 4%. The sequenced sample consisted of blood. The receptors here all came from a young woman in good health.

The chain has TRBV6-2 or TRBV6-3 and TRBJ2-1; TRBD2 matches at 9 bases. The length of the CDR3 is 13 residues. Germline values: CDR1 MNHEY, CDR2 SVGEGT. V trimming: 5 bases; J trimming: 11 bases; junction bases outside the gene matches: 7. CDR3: CASSDTSGQKQFF. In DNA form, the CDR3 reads TGTGCCAGCAGTGATACTAGCGGGCAAAAGCAGTTCTTC.

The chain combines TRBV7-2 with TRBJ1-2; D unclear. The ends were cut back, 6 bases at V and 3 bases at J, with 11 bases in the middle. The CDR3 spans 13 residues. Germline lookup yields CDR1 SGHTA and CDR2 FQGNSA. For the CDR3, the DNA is TGTGCCAGCAGATTAACAACTGACTATGGCTACACCTTC. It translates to CASRLTTDYGYTF. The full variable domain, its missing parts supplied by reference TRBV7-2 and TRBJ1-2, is GAGVSQSPSNKVTEKGKDVELRCDPISGHTALYWYRQSLGQGLEFLIYFQGNSAPDKSGLPSDRFSAERTGGSVSTLTIQRTQQEDSAVYLCASRLTTDYGYTFGSGTRLTVV.

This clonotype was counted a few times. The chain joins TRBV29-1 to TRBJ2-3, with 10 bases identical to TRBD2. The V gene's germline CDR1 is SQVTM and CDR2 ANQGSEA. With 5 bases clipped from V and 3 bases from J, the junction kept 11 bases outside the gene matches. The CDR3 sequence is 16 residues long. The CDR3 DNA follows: TGCAGCGTTCAAGGACTAGCGGAGTCCGAGACAGATACGCAGTATTTT. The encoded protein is CSVQGLAESETDTQYF.

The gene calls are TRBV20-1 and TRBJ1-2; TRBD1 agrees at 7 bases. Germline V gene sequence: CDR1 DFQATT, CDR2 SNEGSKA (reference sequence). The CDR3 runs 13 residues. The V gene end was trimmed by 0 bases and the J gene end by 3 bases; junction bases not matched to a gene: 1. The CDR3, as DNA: TGCAGTGCTAGAGATGACAGGGACTATGGCTACACCTTC. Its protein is CSARDDRDYGYTF.

CDR3 DNA sequence: TGCGCCAGCAGCCACATTGGGAACACTGAAGCTTTCTTT. Translating gives CASSHIGNTEAFF. The V gene is TRBV4-1, the J gene TRBJ1-1; D gene ambiguous. Germline CDR1 and CDR2: MGHRA and YSYEKL. The germline V and J ends were trimmed by 3 bases and 1 base, with 6 bases remaining between them. The CDR3 totals 13 residues.

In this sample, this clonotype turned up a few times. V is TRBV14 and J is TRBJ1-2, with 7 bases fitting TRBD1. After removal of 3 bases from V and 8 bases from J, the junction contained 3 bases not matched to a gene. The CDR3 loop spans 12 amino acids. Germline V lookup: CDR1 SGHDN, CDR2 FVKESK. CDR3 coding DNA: TGTGCCAGCAGCCACAGGGGGATCGGCTACACCTTC. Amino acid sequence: CASSHRGIGYTF.

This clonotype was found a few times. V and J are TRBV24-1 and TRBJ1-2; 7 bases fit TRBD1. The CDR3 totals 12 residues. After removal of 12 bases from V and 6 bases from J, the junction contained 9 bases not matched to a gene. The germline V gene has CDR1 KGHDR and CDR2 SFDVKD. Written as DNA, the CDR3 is TGTGCCCGGTCAGGGACAGAGAATGGCTACACCTTC. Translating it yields CARSGTENGYTF.

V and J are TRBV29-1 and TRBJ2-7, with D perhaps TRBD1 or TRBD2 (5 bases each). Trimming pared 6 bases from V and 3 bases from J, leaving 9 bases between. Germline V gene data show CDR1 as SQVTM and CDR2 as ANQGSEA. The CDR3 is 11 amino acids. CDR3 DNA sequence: TGCAGCGTCGGGACCCTCTACGAGCAGTACTTC. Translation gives CSVGTLYEQYF.

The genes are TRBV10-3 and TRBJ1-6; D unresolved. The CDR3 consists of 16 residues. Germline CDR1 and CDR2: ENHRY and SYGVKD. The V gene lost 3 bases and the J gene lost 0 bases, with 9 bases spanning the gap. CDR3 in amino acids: CAISERASSYNSPLHF. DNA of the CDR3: TGTGCCATCAGTGAAAGGGCTAGCTCCTATAATTCACCCCTCCACTTT.

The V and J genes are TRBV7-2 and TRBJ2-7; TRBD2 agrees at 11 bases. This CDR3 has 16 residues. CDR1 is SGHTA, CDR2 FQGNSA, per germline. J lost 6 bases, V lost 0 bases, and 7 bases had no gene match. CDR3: CASSLATSGTPSEQYF. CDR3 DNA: TGTGCCAGCAGCTTAGCGACTAGCGGGACACCCTCCGAGCAGTACTTC.

In DNA form, the CDR3 reads TGCGCCAGCAGCCAAGAAGGGGGGCCGGCGCAGTATTTT. Protein sequence: CASSQEGGPAQYF. This rearrangement joins TRBV4-1 to TRBJ2-3; TRBD1 or TRBD2 may be the D gene (6 bases each). The CDR3 has 13 amino acids. Germline CDR1 and CDR2: MGHRA and YSYEKL. V shed 0 bases and J shed 10 bases, with 11 bases lying between them.

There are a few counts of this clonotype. The CDR3 sequence: CASSQAARGETQYF. In DNA form, the CDR3 reads TGTGCCAGCAGCCAAGCGGCCAGGGGAGAGACCCAGTACTTC. The rearrangement joins TRBV3-1 to TRBJ2-5; D perhaps matches TRBD1 (6 bases). The CDR3 spans 14 residues. The germline V gene has CDR1 LGHDT and CDR2 YNNKEL (reference sequence). Trimming removed 1 base at V and 4 bases at J, with 10 bases between.

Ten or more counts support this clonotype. The CDR3 coding sequence is TGTGCCAGCAGCTTAGACATTTACACTGAAGCTTTCTTT. Translating it yields CASSLDIYTEAFF. The rearrangement links TRBV7-6 to TRBJ1-1; D ambiguous. This CDR3 is built from 13 residues. Germline assignment: CDR1 SGHVS and CDR2 FNYEAQ. The V end lost 1 base, the J end lost 3 bases, and 6 bases lay between the germline ends.

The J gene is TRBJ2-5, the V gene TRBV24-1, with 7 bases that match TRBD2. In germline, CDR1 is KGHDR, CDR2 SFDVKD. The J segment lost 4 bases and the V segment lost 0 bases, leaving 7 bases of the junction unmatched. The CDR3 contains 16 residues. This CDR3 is CATSDLPAGRGETQYF. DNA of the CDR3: TGTGCCACCAGTGATTTGCCAGCGGGACGGGGAGAGACCCAGTACTTC.

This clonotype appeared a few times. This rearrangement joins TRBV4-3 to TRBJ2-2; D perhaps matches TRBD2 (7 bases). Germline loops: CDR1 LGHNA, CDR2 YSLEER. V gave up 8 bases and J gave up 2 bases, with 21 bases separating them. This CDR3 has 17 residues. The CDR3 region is CASGRGVASTNTGELFF. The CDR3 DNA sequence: TGCGCCAGCGGGAGGGGGGTGGCAAGCACCAACACCGGGGAGCTGTTTTTT.

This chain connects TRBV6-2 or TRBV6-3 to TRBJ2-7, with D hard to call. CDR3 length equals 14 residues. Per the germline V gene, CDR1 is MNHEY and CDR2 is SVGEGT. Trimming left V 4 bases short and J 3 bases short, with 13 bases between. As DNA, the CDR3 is TGTGCCAGCAGTTCGTCCCCAGAAAACTACGAGCAGTACTTC. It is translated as CASSSSPENYEQYF.

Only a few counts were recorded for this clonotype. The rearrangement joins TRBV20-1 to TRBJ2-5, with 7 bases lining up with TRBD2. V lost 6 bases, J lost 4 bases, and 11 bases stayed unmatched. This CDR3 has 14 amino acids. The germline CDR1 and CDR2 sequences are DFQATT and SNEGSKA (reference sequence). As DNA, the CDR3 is TGCAGTGCGGACCCAGCGGGAAGGGGAGAGACCCAGTACTTC. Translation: CSADPAGRGETQYF.

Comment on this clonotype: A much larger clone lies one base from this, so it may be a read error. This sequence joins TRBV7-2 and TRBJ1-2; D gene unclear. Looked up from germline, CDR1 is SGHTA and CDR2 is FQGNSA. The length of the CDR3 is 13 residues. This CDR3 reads CASSLEIAYGCTF. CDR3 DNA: TGTGCCAGCAGCTTAGAAATCGCCTATGGCTGCACCTTC.

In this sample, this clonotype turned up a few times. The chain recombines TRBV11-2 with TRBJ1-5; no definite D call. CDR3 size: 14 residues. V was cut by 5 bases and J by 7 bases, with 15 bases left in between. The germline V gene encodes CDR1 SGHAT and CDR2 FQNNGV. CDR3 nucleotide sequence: TGTGCCAGCAGCAGCAGTAGCTCGGGACAGCCCCAGCATTTT. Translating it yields CASSSSSSGQPQHF. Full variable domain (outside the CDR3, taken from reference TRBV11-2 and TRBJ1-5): EAGVAQSPRYKIIEKRQSVAFWCNPISGHATLYWYQQILGQGPKLLIQFQNNGVVDDSQLPKDRFSAERLKGVDSTLKIQPAKLEDSAVYLCASSSSSSGQPQHFGDGTRLSIL.

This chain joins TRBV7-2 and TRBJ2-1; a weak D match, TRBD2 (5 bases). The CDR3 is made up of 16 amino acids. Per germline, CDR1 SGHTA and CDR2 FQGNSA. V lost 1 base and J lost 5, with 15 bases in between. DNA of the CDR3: TGTGCCAGCAGCTTAGTCGGCGGGCGTCAACACAATGAGCAGTTCTTC. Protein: CASSLVGGRQHNEQFF.

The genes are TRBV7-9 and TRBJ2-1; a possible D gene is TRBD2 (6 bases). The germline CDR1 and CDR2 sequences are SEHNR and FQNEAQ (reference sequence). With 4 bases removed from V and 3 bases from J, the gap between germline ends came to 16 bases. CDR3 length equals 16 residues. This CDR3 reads CASSSPPASDYNEQFF. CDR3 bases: TGTGCCAGCAGCTCCCCCCCGGCTAGCGACTACAATGAGCAGTTCTTC.

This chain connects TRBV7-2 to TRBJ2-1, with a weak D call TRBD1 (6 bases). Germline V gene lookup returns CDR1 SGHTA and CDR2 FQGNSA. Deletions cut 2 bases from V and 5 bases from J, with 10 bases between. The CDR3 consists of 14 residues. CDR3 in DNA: TGTGCCAGCAGCTTAATGGGGGCCAACAATGAGCAGTTCTTC. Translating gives CASSLMGANNEQFF.

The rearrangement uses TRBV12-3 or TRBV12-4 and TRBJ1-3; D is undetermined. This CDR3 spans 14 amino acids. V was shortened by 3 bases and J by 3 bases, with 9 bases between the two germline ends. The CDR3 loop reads CASSFGPGGNTIYF. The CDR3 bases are TGTGCCAGCAGTTTCGGGCCCGGTGGAAACACCATATATTTT.

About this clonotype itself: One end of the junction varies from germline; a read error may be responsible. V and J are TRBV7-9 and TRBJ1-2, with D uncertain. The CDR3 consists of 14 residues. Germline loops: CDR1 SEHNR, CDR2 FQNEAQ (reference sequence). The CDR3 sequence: CASSLAETLYGYTF. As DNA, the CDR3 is TGTGCCAGCAGCCTAGCTGAGACGCTCTATGGCTACACCTTC.

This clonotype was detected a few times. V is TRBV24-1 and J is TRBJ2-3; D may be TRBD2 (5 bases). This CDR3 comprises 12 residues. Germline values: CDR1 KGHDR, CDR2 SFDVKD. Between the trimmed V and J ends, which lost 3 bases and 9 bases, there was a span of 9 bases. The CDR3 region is CATSDTDSTQYF. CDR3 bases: TGTGCCACCAGTGATACGGACTCAACGCAGTATTTT.

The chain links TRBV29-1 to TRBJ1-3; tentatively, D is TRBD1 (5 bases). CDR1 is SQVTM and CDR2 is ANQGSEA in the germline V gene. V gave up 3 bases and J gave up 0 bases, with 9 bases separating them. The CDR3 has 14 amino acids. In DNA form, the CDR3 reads TGCAGCGTTGACAGGGAAGGCTCTGGAAACACCATATATTTT. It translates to CSVDREGSGNTIYF.

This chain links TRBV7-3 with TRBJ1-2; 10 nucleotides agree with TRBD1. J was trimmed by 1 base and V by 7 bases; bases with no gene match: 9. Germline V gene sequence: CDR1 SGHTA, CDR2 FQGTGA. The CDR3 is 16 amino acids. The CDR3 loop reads CASKLRTGGYNYGYTF. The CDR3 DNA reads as TGTGCCAGCAAGTTAAGGACAGGGGGTTATAACTATGGCTACACCTTC.